The next 9 T cell receptor beta chains were all read from a single sample in a study of T cells in Graves' hyperthyroidism and ophthalmopathy. What was amplified from RNA transcripts were TCR beta CDR3 regions. First-round RT-PCR with HTBI primers amplified the TCR CDR3 region. TCRdb fed the multiplex PCR reads into MiXCR, producing one record per CDR3 protein. The sample includes roughly 290,000 distinct CDR3 sequences, roughly 13% seen only once; the top ten take approximately 7.9%. The specimen was blood. Receptors were obtained from a middle-aged woman with Graves' hyperthyroidism.

Many counts were recorded for this clonotype. The chain carries TRBV7-2 and TRBJ2-3; D may be TRBD1 (6 bases). Trimming cost V 1 base and J 3 bases, with 14 bases left between them. CDR1 and CDR2 (germline): SGHTA, FQGNSA. The CDR3 totals 16 residues. Here the CDR3 DNA reads TGTGCCAGCAGCTTAGGTTGGGGGCCCGTTACAGATACGCAGTATTTT. Protein product: CASSLGWGPVTDTQYF.

This clonotype has just a few counts. The V and J genes are TRBV2 and TRBJ1-3, with D tentatively TRBD1 (6 bases). The germline CDR1 and CDR2 sequences are SNHLY and FYNNEI. The ends were cut back, 6 bases at V and 0 bases at J, with 9 bases in the middle. The CDR3 contains 14 residues. The CDR3 spells CASRRDNSGNTIYF. The CDR3 region has the DNA TGTGCCAGCAGACGGGACAACTCTGGAAACACCATATATTTT. Using reference TRBV2 and TRBJ1-3 for the parts outside the CDR3, the full variable domain is EPEVTQTPSHQVTQMGQEVILRCVPISNHLYFYWYRQILGQKVEFLVSFYNNEISEKSEIFDDQFSVERPDGSNFTLKIRSTKLEDSAMYFCASRRDNSGNTIYFGEGSWLTVV.

The table lists this clonotype with many counts. J is TRBJ2-5 and V is TRBV2, with D possibly being TRBD1 (6 bases). This CDR3 spans 14 amino acids. Germline loops: CDR1 SNHLY, CDR2 FYNNEI. Trimming stripped 0 bases from V and 3 bases from J, with 8 bases between. CDR3: CASSEAGAEETQYF. CDR3 DNA: TGTGCCAGCAGTGAAGCGGGGGCAGAAGAGACCCAGTACTTC.

At least ten counts were recorded for this clonotype. The rearrangement uses TRBV6-1 and TRBJ2-7; D is undetermined. The germline V gene encodes CDR1 MNHNS and CDR2 SASEGT. This CDR3 comprises 14 residues. With 2 bases removed from V and 8 bases from J, the gap between germline ends came to 16 bases. Here the CDR3 DNA reads TGTGCCAGCAGTGAAAGAGATACGGCTAGGAAGCAGTACTTC. As protein: CASSERDTARKQYF.

This clonotype was seen ten or more times. This rearrangement joins TRBV27 to TRBJ1-2; D is ambiguous. The ends were cut back, 6 bases at V and 7 bases at J, with 21 bases in the middle. This CDR3 has 15 amino acids. CDR1 and CDR2 from the germline V gene are MNHEY and SMNVEV (reference sequence). The CDR3 loop reads CASRSSTRFAGGYTF. In DNA, the CDR3 is TGTGCCAGCAGATCCAGCACTCGGTTCGCGGGTGGCTACACCTTC.

This clonotype turned up a few times. The V call is TRBV29-1, the J call TRBJ2-3; a weak D match, TRBD1 (6 bases). The germline V gene has CDR1 SQVTM and CDR2 ANQGSEA. V was cut by 7 bases and J by 4 bases, with 18 bases left in between. The CDR3 totals 14 residues. CDR3 amino acids: CSGLRDTFADTQYF. DNA for the CDR3: TGCAGCGGCCTCAGGGACACATTCGCAGATACGCAGTATTTT.

This clonotype was detected many times. The chain recombines TRBV2 with TRBJ1-5, with D unresolved. The CDR3 covers 14 residues. Germline V gene sequence: CDR1 SNHLY, CDR2 FYNNEI. Trimming stripped 6 bases from V and 2 bases from J, with 11 bases between. In DNA, the CDR3 is TGTGCCAGCAGCATCAGTCCCGGCAATCAGCCCCAGCATTTT. Its protein is CASSISPGNQPQHF.

This clonotype was seen at least ten times. The J gene is TRBJ2-3, the V gene TRBV10-3, with TRBD1 identical over 9 bases. The CDR3 is 13 amino acids. The germline CDR1 and CDR2 sequences are ENHRY and SYGVKD. V lost 11 bases and J lost 0; bases outside the gene matches: 3. The CDR3 protein is CAGQGSSTDTQYF. As DNA, the CDR3 is TGTGCCGGACAGGGGAGTAGCACAGATACGCAGTATTTT.

This clonotype was detected ten times or more. The chain is built from TRBV5-1 and TRBJ2-3; no clear D gene. V lost 4 bases to trimming and J lost 3 bases, with 9 bases between them. Germline CDR1 and CDR2: SGHRS and YFSETQ. The CDR3 length is 13 residues. CDR3 bases: TGCGCCAGCAGCAGAGAGTCTACAGATACGCAGTATTTT. This codes for CASSRESTDTQYF.